This is a list of T cell receptor beta chains from one sample in a study of T cells in Graves' hyperthyroidism and ophthalmopathy. TCRdb fed the multiplex PCR reads into MiXCR, producing one record per CDR3 protein. The table lists 390,000 or so distinct CDR3 sequences, 14% to 15% of them singletons, with roughly an eighth in the top ten. Sequencing was performed on blood. These receptors all stem from a man younger than 30 with Graves' ophthalmopathy. Both conserved end residues are part of each CDR3. A D gene is named only where the DNA matches it firmly. Clone size is shown for a subset of rows, as once, few, many or a class of expanded clone.

V	size	J	D	DNA	CDR3
TRBV7-3	many	TRBJ2-5	TRBD2	TGTGCCAGCAGCTTAACCCTAGCGGGGGTTAGGGAGACCCAGTACTTC	CASSLTLAGVRETQYF
TRBV7-9	.	TRBJ2-1	TRBD1	TGTGCCAGCAGCTTGGGTGTGTGGACAGGGGGCTTTGAGCAGTTCTTC	CASSLGVWTGGFEQFF
TRBV27	.	TRBJ2-5	.	TGTGCCAGCAGTTTTGGTCGGCAGGCTCAGGAGACCCAGTACTTC	CASSFGRQAQETQYF
TRBV20-1	few	TRBJ1-5	TRBD1	TGCAGTGCTATGCCCAGGGGGCATAGCAATCAGCCCCAGCATTTT	CSAMPRGHSNQPQHF
TRBV9	few	TRBJ2-1	.	TGTGCCAGCAGGTCAGGAGGGGATGAGCAGTTCTTC	CASRSGGDEQFF
TRBV7-3	.	TRBJ2-2	.	TGTGCCAGCAGCCAGCAGGCCACCGGGGAGCTGTTTTTT	CASSQQATGELFF
TRBV6-1	many	TRBJ1-1	TRBD1	TGTGCCAGCAGGCGCTCGACAGGGGGCTACACTGAAGCTTTCTTT	CASRRSTGGYTEAFF
TRBV20-1	many	TRBJ2-3	.	TGCAGTGCTTCAGGGGTGGGCGGTTTTAGGACAGATACGCAGTATTTT	CSASGVGGFRTDTQYF
TRBV11-2	.	TRBJ2-3	TRBD2	TGTGCCAGCAGCTCTACGACTAGCGGGGTCGGCACAGATACGCAGTATTTT	CASSSTTSGVGTDTQYF
TRBV10-2	many	TRBJ2-5	.	TGCGCCAGCAGTGTGACAAGGCAAGAGACCCAGTACTTC	CASSVTRQETQYF
TRBV6-6	many	TRBJ2-1	TRBD2	TGTGCCAGCAGTTACGAAGCGGGGGGGCGCGGTGAGCAGTTCTTC	CASSYEAGGRGEQFF
TRBV4-1	few	TRBJ2-1	TRBD2	TGCGCCAGCAGCCCGACTAGCGGGAGCTTTGATGAGCGGTTCTTC	CASSPTSGSFDERFF